This record concerns one T cell receptor beta chain sequence. No cognate antigen has been identified for it. No base-level quality is on record; no much larger clone is a single base apart. V is cut by 7 bases and J by 2 bases, and the space between the germline ends is 9 bases. The CDR3 holds 13 amino acids from the cysteine to the phenylalanine. Of the read, only the CDR3 DNA is kept; its 39 bases are in frame from base 1. CDR1 and CDR2, per the germline V gene (reference sequence), are LNHDA and SQIVND. Sequencing relied on an Illumina MiSeq. In TCRdb, the public reads were trimmed at Q25 with fastp and aligned with MiXCR, with productive beta chains retained. Rows with a matching CDR3 protein are joined into one entry that keeps the most common DNA and genes. The sample table records approximately 10,000 distinct CDR3 sequences; 15% to 20% of these occur just once. Together, the top ten hold 0.95% to 1.5% of the sample.

This sample was included in a study of liver allograft versus peripheral blood T cells (dated by TCRdb to 2020 to 2022). For the wider study: In liver transplant recipients, the study looked at T cell receptor repertoires in the peripheral blood and set them against the repertoires found within the transplanted livers. The study at large found these results: T cell receptor repertoires inside liver allografts were reported to be different from the repertoires detected in peripheral blood.

This clonotype originated in a human patient who had a liver transplant. After a transplant, some T cells may be the graft donor's own cells. The receptor chain draws on TRBV19 and TRBJ1-5; a confident D gene designation cannot be given. CDR3 region: CASTVSRNQPQHF. Here is the DNA: TGTGCCAGTACAGTCTCACGCAATCAGCCCCAGCATTTT.